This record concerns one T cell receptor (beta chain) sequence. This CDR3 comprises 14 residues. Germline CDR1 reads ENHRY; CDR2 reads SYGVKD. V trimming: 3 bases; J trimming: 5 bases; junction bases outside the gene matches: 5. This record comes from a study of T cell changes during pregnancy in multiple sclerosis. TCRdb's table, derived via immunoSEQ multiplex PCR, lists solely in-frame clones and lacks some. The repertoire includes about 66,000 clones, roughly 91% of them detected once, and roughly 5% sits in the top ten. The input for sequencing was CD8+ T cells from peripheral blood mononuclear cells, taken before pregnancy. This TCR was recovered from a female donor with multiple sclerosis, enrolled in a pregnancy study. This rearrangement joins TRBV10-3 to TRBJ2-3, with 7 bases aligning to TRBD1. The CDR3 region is CAISDDRAGDTQYF. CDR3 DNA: TGTGCCATCAGTGATGACAGGGCTGGAGATACGCAGTATTTT.